This passage covers 10 T cell receptor beta chains from one sample sequenced in a study of blood T cell repertoires in COVID-19. The repertoire was sequenced with immunoSEQ multiplex PCR; TCRdb's copy has only in-frame clones and lacks some. The table lists hundreds of thousands of clones, roughly 85% of them singletons. Sequenced input: peripheral blood. The receptor set was obtained from a woman in her forties with active or convalescent COVID-19.

The chain joins TRBV24-1 to TRBJ2-5; D is possibly TRBD1 (6 bases). There are 15 residues in the CDR3. Trimming took 2 bases from V and 5 from J, leaving 14 bases between them. CDR1 KGHDR and CDR2 SFDVKD come from the germline V gene. The CDR3 DNA sequence: TGTGCCACCAGTGATTACAGGGAAAGAGGGGAGACCCAGTACTTC. It is translated as CATSDYRERGETQYF.

A single count supports this clone. The chain uses TRBV6-6 and TRBJ1-2, with 7 bases matching TRBD1. Germline CDR1 MNHNY, CDR2 SVGAGI (reference sequence). With V trimmed by 0 bases and J by 3 bases, 4 bases remained unmatched. The CDR3 consists of 15 residues. The CDR3 nucleotides are TGTGCCAGCAGTTACTCGAGAACAGGGGACTATGGCTACACCTTC. Translated: CASSYSRTGDYGYTF.

This chain joins TRBV30 and TRBJ2-7, with D perhaps TRBD1 (6 bases). The V gene's germline CDR1 is GTSNPN and CDR2 SVGIG (reference sequence). Trimming removed 1 base from V and 4 bases from J, with 11 bases in between. The CDR3 length is 13 residues. The CDR3 DNA follows: TGTGCCTGGAGTGCAGGGGAGAGGTACGAGCAGTACTTC. This gives the protein CAWSAGERYEQYF.

The gene calls are TRBV27 and TRBJ2-7, with 9 bases lining up with TRBD1. Germline V CDR1 and CDR2: MNHEY, SMNVEV (reference sequence). The ends lost 2 bases at V and 5 bases at J; junction bases unmatched: 4. This CDR3 comprises 14 residues. CDR3 coding DNA: TGTGCCAGCAGTTTAGGGGACAGGGTCCACGAGCAGTACTTC. Translating it yields CASSLGDRVHEQYF.

This sequence joins TRBV4-2 and TRBJ1-2; TRBD1 is a possible D gene (5 bases). Germline CDR1 LGHNA, CDR2 YNFKEQ. V lost 3 bases, J lost 4 bases, and 18 bases lay in between. CDR3 size: 16 residues. The CDR3 protein is CASSQAGDLGVYGYTF. In nucleotides, the CDR3 is TGTGCCAGCAGCCAGGCCGGGGACTTAGGGGTCTATGGCTACACCTTC.

In this sample, this clone turned up a few times. This rearrangement joins TRBV19 to TRBJ1-4; 10 bases are a match to TRBD1. The trim removed 5 bases at V and 7 bases at J, leaving 4 bases unmatched. The CDR3 spans 14 residues. Germline loops: CDR1 LNHDA, CDR2 SQIVND (reference sequence). Here the CDR3 DNA reads TGTGCCAGTAGTCGCGGGACAGGGGTTGAAAAACTGTTTTTT. Amino acid sequence: CASSRGTGVEKLFF.

V and J are TRBV24-1 and TRBJ2-1, with TRBD2 identical over 13 bases. Unmatched junction bases numbered 5, after V lost 0 bases and J lost 7 bases. The CDR3 has 17 amino acids. Germline V CDR1 and CDR2: KGHDR, SFDVKD. CDR3 nucleotide sequence: TGTGCCACCAGTGATTTGGGGACTAGCGGGATGGGGAATGAGCAGTTCTTC. It translates to CATSDLGTSGMGNEQFF.

The chain uses TRBV28 and TRBJ1-1; a possible D gene is TRBD1 (5 bases). Germline lookup yields CDR1 MDHEN and CDR2 SYDVKM. The CDR3 length is 15 residues. V lost 6 bases to trimming and J lost 5 bases, with 19 bases between them. The CDR3: CASRVSSGDKTEAFF. The CDR3 DNA follows: TGTGCCAGCAGGGTTTCTTCGGGGGATAAGACTGAAGCTTTCTTT.

The rearrangement uses TRBV7-3 and TRBJ1-1; D is perhaps TRBD1 (6 bases). The ends were cut back, 5 bases at V and 1 base at J, with 20 bases in the middle. The length of the CDR3 is 17 residues. Germline loops: CDR1 SGHTA, CDR2 FQGTGA. This CDR3 reads CASSPTGMGIENTEAFF. The DNA of the CDR3 is TGTGCCAGCAGCCCAACAGGGATGGGGATCGAGAACACTGAAGCTTTCTTT.

This sequence joins TRBV3-1 (or the pseudogene TRBV3-2) and TRBJ1-4; 7 bases map to TRBD1. CDR3 length: 16 residues. The germline gives CDR1 LGHDT, CDR2 YNNKEL (reference sequence). Unmatched junction bases numbered 5, after V lost 0 bases and J lost 4 bases. The CDR3 loop is CASSQDPGTDNEKLFF. The CDR3 region has the DNA TGTGCCAGCAGCCAAGATCCCGGGACAGATAATGAAAAACTGTTTTTT.